This TCR beta chain is from a study of blood T cell repertoires in COVID-19. Study overall: Collection of acute and convalescent COVID-19 samples took place in the United States, Italy and Spain. The cDNA or gDNA used as material had been derived from T cells, B-cell-depleted T cells, or PBMCs.

Original processing methods: Estimation of nucleated cell counts relied on the amplification of reference gene primers. The table came from immunoSEQ multiplex PCR; TCRdb's copy has only in-frame clones and leaves some out. V and J calls and clone size are copied from that table; D and trimming were computed from the DNA. Altogether tens of thousands of clones are present, 70% to 90% being singletons, with the ten largest covering around 13%. This clonotype originated in a woman in her 70s with acute or convalescent COVID-19. Sequenced sample: peripheral blood.

CDR3 DNA: TGCGCCAGCAGGGTAGCGGGAGTGGACACCGGGGAGCTGTTTTTT. Translation gives CASRVAGVDTGELFF. The rearrangement uses TRBV5-1 and TRBJ2-2; 9 nucleotides line up with TRBD2. Trimming removed 5 bases from V and 3 bases from J; junction bases left unmatched: 5. CDR1 and CDR2 (germline): SGHRS, YFSETQ. This CDR3 spans 15 amino acids.